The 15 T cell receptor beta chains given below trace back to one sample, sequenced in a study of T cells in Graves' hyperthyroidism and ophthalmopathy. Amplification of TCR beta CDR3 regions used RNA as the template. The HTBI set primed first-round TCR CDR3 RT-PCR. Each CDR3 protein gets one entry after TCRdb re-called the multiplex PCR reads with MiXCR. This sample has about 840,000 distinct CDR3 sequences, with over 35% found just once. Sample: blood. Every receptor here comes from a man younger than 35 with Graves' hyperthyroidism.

The CDR3 region is CSQRQGAAEQYF. For the CDR3, the DNA is TGCAGCCAACGTCAGGGAGCGGCCGAGCAGTACTTC. This chain joins TRBV29-1 and TRBJ2-7; tentatively, D is TRBD1 or TRBD2 (5 bases each). This CDR3 is built from 12 residues. From germline, CDR1 is SQVTM and CDR2 ANQGSEA. The V end lost 8 bases, the J end lost 6 bases, and 17 bases lay between the germline ends.

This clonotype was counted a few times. In nucleotides, the CDR3 is TGCGCCAGCAGCGGGGGGGAGTACCAAGAGACCCAGTACTTC. It is translated as CASSGGEYQETQYF. V gene TRBV5-1 combines with J gene TRBJ2-5; 7 bases fit TRBD2. After removal of 4 bases from V and 0 bases from J, the junction contained 3 bases not matched to a gene. Germline CDR1 reads SGHRS; CDR2 reads YFSETQ. The CDR3 sequence is 14 residues long.

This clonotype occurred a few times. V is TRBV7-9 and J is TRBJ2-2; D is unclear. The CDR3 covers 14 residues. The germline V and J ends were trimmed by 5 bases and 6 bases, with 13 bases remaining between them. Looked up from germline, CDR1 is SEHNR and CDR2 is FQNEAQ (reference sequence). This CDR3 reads CASSVLSKAGELFF. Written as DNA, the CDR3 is TGTGCCAGCAGCGTCCTGAGTAAAGCCGGGGAGCTGTTTTTT.

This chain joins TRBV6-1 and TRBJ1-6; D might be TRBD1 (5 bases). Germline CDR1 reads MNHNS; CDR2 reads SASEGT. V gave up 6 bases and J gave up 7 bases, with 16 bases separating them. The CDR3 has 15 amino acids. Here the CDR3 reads CASRPPRGGNSPLHF. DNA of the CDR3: TGTGCCAGCAGGCCCCCCCGGGGGGGGAATTCACCCCTCCACTTT.

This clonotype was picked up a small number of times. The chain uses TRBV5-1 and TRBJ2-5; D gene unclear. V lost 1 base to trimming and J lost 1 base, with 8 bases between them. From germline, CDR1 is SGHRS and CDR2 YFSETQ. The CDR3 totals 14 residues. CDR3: CASSLQVPQETQYF. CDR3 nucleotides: TGCGCCAGCAGCTTGCAGGTGCCCCAAGAGACCCAGTACTTC.

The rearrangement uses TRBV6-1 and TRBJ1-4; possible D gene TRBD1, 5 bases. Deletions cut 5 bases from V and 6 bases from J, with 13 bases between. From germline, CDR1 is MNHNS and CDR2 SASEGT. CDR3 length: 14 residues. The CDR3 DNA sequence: TGTGCCAGCAGTATAGGAGGGGTAGATGAAAAACTGTTTTTT. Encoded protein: CASSIGGVDEKLFF.

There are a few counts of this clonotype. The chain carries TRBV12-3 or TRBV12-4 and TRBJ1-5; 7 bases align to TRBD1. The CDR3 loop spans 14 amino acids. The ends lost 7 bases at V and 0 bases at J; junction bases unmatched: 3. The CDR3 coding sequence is TGTGCCAGCACCAACAGGGGTAGCAATCAGCCCCAGCATTTT. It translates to CASTNRGSNQPQHF.

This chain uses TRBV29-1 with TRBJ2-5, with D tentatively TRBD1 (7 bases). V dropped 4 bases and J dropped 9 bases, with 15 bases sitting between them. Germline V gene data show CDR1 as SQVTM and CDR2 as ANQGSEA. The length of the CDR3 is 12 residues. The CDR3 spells CSVGQGGQPQYF. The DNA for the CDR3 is TGCAGCGTTGGACAGGGAGGTCAGCCCCAGTACTTC.

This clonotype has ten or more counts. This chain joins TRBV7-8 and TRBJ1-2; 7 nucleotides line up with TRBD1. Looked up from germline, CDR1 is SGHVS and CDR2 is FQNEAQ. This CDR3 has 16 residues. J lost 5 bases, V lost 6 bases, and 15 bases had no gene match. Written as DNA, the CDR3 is TGTGCCAGCAGTACCTGGGCGGGACAGACATTTTATGGCTACACCTTC. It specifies CASSTWAGQTFYGYTF.

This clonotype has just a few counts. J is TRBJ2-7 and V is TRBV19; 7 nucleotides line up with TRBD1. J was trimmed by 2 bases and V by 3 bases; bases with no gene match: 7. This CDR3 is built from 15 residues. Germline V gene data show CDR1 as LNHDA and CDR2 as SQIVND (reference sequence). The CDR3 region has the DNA TGTGCCAGTAGTATCCCGGGACAGCCTGCCTACGAGCAGTACTTC. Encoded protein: CASSIPGQPAYEQYF.

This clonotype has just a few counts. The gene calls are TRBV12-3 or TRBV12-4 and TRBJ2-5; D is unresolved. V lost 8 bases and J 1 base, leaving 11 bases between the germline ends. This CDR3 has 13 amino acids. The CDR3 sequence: CASARPIQETQYF. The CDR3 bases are TGTGCCAGCGCCCGGCCAATCCAAGAGACCCAGTACTTC.

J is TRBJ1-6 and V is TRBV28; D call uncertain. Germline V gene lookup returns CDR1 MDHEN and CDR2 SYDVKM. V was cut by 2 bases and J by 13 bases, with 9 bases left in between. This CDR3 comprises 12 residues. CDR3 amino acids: CASSLQALPLHF. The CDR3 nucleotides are TGTGCCAGCAGTTTACAGGCCCTGCCCCTCCACTTT.

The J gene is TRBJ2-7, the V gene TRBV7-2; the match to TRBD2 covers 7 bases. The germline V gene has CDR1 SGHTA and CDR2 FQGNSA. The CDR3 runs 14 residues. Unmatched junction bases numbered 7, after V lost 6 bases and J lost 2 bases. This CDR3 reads CASREPSGTYEQYF. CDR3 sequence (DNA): TGTGCCAGCAGAGAACCGAGCGGGACCTACGAGCAGTACTTC.

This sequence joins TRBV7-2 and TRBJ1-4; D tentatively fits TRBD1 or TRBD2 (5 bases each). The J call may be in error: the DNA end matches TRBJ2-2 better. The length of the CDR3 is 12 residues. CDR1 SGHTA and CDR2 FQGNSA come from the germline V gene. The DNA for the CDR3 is TGTGCCAGCAGCGGGACCGTTGGGGAGCTGTTTTTT. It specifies CASSGTVGELFF.

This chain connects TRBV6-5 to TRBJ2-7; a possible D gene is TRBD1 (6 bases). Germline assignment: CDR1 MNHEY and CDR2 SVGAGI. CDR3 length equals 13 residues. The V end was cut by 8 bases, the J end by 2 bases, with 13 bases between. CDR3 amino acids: CASELAGAYEQYF. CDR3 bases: TGTGCCAGCGAATTGGCAGGGGCCTACGAGCAGTACTTC.